Listed below are T cell receptor beta chains from one sample, sequenced in a study of shared clonotypes between healthy human individuals. The table came from immunoSEQ multiplex PCR; TCRdb's copy has only in-frame clones and leaves some out. The table shows around 1,900,000 clones, with 93% occurring only once. The specimen was naive CD8+ T cells from PBMCs. Receptors were obtained from a man younger than 30 in good health. Some clones in this sample may be carry-over from other donors' samples. The CDR3 runs from the conserved cysteine through the conserved F or W. Expanded clones get a size class; other rows say once, few or many, or leave the size out.

>.|TRBV7-2|TRBJ2-3
CASSLLSTDTQYF
>.|TRBV9|TRBJ2-6
CASSGGDSGANVLTF
>.|TRBV4-3|TRBJ1-4
CASSQDRSMRTPNEKLFF
>.|TRBV9|TRBJ2-1
CASSQRPGRDEQFF
>.|TRBV28|TRBJ1-2
CASSFKGSVWVVGVYGYTF
>.|TRBV7-9|TRBJ2-7
CASSHLAGGQSYEQYF
>.|TRBV5-6|TRBJ1-5
CASSLSASNQPQHF
>.|TRBV2|TRBJ2-7
CASSPGAGPYEQYF
>.|TRBV4-2|TRBJ2-3
CASSQDSAGEVVDTQYF
>.|TRBV28|TRBJ2-1
CASSLMASEQFF
>.|TRBV2|TRBJ1-4
CASWTGRATNEKLFF
>.|TRBV29-1|TRBJ1-2
CSVESGVGYGYTF
>.|TRBV10-2|TRBJ2-3
CASSEVTTGGDTQYF
>.|TRBV7-9|TRBJ2-7
CASSLGRSDPYEQYF
>once|TRBV7-3|TRBJ1-2
CASSPGTGYGYTF
>.|TRBV5-5|TRBJ2-7
CASSFHSTQTADEQYF
>.|TRBV9|TRBJ2-3
CASSPWVASTDTQYF
>.|TRBV14|TRBJ2-7
CASSQEYAGDYEQYF
>.|TRBV4-3|TRBJ2-7
CASSQERATYPYEQYF
>few|TRBV7-9|TRBJ1-1
CAAGAGNTEAFF
>.|TRBV2|TRBJ2-3
CARLRTGVEDTQYF
>.|TRBV7-9|TRBJ2-3
CASSFGEDTQYF
>.|TRBV7-6|TRBJ2-7
CASSPTRLAEQYF
>.|TRBV28|TRBJ2-7
CASSPVEALGYEQYF
>.|TRBV20-1|TRBJ2-4
CSASNENIQYF
>.|TRBV29-1|TRBJ2-3
CSVEIIRGPGDAQYF
>.|TRBV6-4|TRBJ1-1
CASSDTRFGQGSEAFF
>.|TRBV2|TRBJ2-1
CASSPPAGGPYNEQFF
>.|TRBV5-6|TRBJ1-5
CASTRGGGTHQPQHF
>once|TRBV6-5|TRBJ1-6
CASSYEGDENSPLHF
>.|TRBV2|TRBJ2-1
CATRSVTFPNEQFF
>.|TRBV5-1|TRBJ1-5
CASSQGAAGSSNQPQHF
>.|TRBV27|TRBJ2-3
CASSLLGPAGTDTQYF
>.|TRBV27|TRBJ2-7
CASSSTLSSYEQYF
>.|TRBV7-6|TRBJ2-5
CASSLSPLLETQYF
>.|TRBV9|TRBJ2-7
CASSAGGSSYEQYF
>.|TRBV10-3|TRBJ2-6
CAISDVGQVSSGANVLTF
>.|TRBV6-5|TRBJ2-7
CASSYGSPPGYEQYF
>.|TRBV9|TRBJ2-2
CASSPGRAGELFF
>.|TRBV11-2|TRBJ2-7
CASSPGYGPSYEQYF